This T cell receptor beta chain originates from a study of blood T cell repertoires in COVID-19. The wider study: COVID-19 samples collected from the United States, Italy and Spain covered acute and convalescent phases. PBMCs, B-cell-depleted T cells, or T cells provided the cDNA or gDNA that made up the material.

Produced via immunoSEQ multiplex PCR; TCRdb's table is partial and in-frame only. The sample has 250,000 or so clones; 80% to 95% are singletons. The Seattle patients joined while their infection was active and were tracked longitudinally afterward. V lost 0 bases, J lost 6 bases, and 3 bases stayed unmatched. Germline CDR1 is SGDLS and CDR2 is YYNGEE. This CDR3 contains 15 residues. This rearrangement joins TRBV9 to TRBJ1-5; 10 nucleotides line up with TRBD1. The sequence derives from a man younger than 45 with COVID-19, enrolled during active disease. The sequenced sample was peripheral blood. This CDR3 reads CASSVGQGAGQPQHF. CDR3 nucleotide sequence: TGTGCCAGCAGCGTAGGACAGGGGGCAGGTCAGCCCCAGCATTTT.